What follows describes a single T cell receptor beta chain. What it binds is not known. Libraries were prepared by immunoSEQ multiplex PCR; TCRdb keeps only in-frame clonotypes and omits some of them. In the table there are around 19,000 clones, around 84% of which are singletons. This CDR3 is built from 12 residues. V was clipped by 2 bases and J by 1 base, with 2 bases between them. CDR1 and CDR2 (germline): SGHTA, FQGNSA. This record belongs to a study of somatic mutations in cytotoxic T cells in rheumatoid arthritis. Points from the study as a whole: Slight TRBV07 underrepresentation in rheumatoid arthritis patients went unadjusted for multiple comparisons.

The receptor's source is a woman aged 45 to 65 in good health. The J gene is TRBJ2-5, the V gene TRBV7-2, with D unresolved. Sequenced: CD8+ T cells sorted from blood. CDR3 region: CASSLPQETQYF. CDR3 nucleotide sequence: TGTGCCAGCAGCTTACCCCAAGAGACCCAGTACTTC.